Listed here are 25 T cell receptor beta chains from one sample, sequenced in a study of cytomegalovirus exposure and HLA in healthy donors (dated by TCRdb to between 2016 and 2019). Library method: the immunoSEQ multiplex PCR assay. For the multiplex PCR, a mixture combining 60 forward primers for TCR Vbeta segments and 13 reverse primers for TCR Jbeta segments was used. The immuneACCESS repertoire file appears here via TCRdb, limited to in-frame rearrangements. These files lack a portion of the clones; in checked studies, under half of the deficit traces to unresolved V genes, and the cause of the others is not known. Counted in this sample were some 130,000 clones; more than 70% of them appeared once. The ten largest clonotypes hold 2% to 2.5% of the sample. The sequenced sample consisted of PBMCs. The receptors were gathered from a man aged 25 to 45 in good health and CMV-seronegative.

J is TRBJ1-1 and V is TRBV10-3; TRBD1 aligns across 9 bases. Germline V gene sequence: CDR1 ENHRY, CDR2 SYGVKD. The CDR3 length is 15 residues. With V trimmed by 5 bases and J by 1 base, 5 bases remained unmatched. CDR3 loop: CAISKTTGGNTEAFF. DNA for the CDR3: TGTGCCATCAGTAAAACGACAGGGGGGAACACTGAAGCTTTCTTT.

V is TRBV2 and J is TRBJ2-7; a possible D gene is TRBD2 (6 bases). Germline loops: CDR1 SNHLY, CDR2 FYNNEI. CDR3 length: 15 amino acids. Trimming shortened V by 6 bases and J by 0 bases, and 15 bases separated the two germline ends. CDR3 region: CASRSKDYSSYEQYF. DNA of the CDR3: TGTGCCAGCAGGTCCAAGGACTATAGCTCCTACGAGCAGTACTTC.

This clone was counted a few times. This rearrangement joins TRBV28 to TRBJ2-7; 7 bases are shared with TRBD1. From germline, CDR1 is MDHEN and CDR2 SYDVKM. The CDR3 spans 13 residues. Trimming removed 6 bases from V and 4 bases from J; junction bases left unmatched: 6. This CDR3 is CASRVPGQYEQYF. In nucleotides, the CDR3 is TGTGCCAGCAGGGTCCCGGGACAGTACGAGCAGTACTTC.

The chain links TRBV30 to TRBJ2-7, with TRBD2 matching over 7 bases. The junction had 4 bases not matched to a gene; V was cut back by 1 base and J by 7 bases. The CDR3 sequence is 12 residues long. Looked up from germline, CDR1 is GTSNPN and CDR2 is SVGIG (reference sequence). This CDR3 is CAWSGGGGEQYF. CDR3 DNA: TGTGCCTGGAGTGGGGGGGGAGGGGAGCAGTACTTC.

The genes are TRBV4-1 and TRBJ2-7; 9 bases are shared with TRBD1. V lost 4 bases and J lost 3; bases outside the gene matches: 4. Looked up from germline, CDR1 is MGHRA and CDR2 is YSYEKL. The CDR3 extends over 14 amino acids. CDR3 sequence (DNA): TGCGCCAGCAGCCGATCGGGACAGGGCTACGAGCAGTACTTC. Its protein product is CASSRSGQGYEQYF.

V is TRBV6-1 and J is TRBJ2-5; 8 positions match TRBD2. The germline V gene encodes CDR1 MNHNS and CDR2 SASEGT. Trimming took 1 base from V and 5 from J; bases not matched to a gene: 15. CDR3 size: 18 residues. CDR3 amino acids: CASSEVGGSGTGWETQYF. The DNA for the CDR3 is TGTGCCAGCAGTGAAGTGGGAGGTAGCGGGACCGGTTGGGAGACCCAGTACTTC.

The gene calls are TRBV7-9 and TRBJ1-5, with D possibly TRBD1 on 5 matching bases. Per germline, CDR1 SEHNR and CDR2 FQNEAQ (reference sequence). V was shortened by 0 bases and J by 8 bases, with 5 bases between the two germline ends. The CDR3 sequence is 12 residues long. The CDR3 region is CASSLAGEPQHF. In nucleotides, the CDR3 is TGTGCCAGCAGCTTAGCAGGGGAGCCCCAGCATTTT. Drawing the rest from reference TRBV7-9 and TRBJ1-5, the complete variable domain is DTGVSQNPRHKITKRGQNVTFRCDPISEHNRLYWYRQTLGQGPEFLTYFQNEAQLEKSRLLSDRFSAERPKGSFSTLEIQRTEQGDSAMYLCASSLAGEPQHFGDGTRLSIL.

The rearrangement links TRBV2 to TRBJ2-1, with D possibly matching TRBD2 (6 bases). CDR1 SNHLY and CDR2 FYNNEI come from the germline V gene. This CDR3 has 17 residues. V lost 3 bases and J 0 bases, leaving 15 bases between the germline ends. The CDR3 reads CASSDSSTSLSYNEQFF. CDR3 DNA: TGTGCCAGCAGTGATAGTAGCACTAGCCTCTCCTACAATGAGCAGTTCTTC.

This clone occurred a few times. The same CDR3 arises from other DNA sequences in this sample as well. The J gene is TRBJ2-1, the V gene TRBV5-1; TRBD2 aligns across 10 bases. The V gene's germline CDR1 is SGHRS and CDR2 YFSETQ. The ends lost 2 bases at V and 0 bases at J; junction bases unmatched: 8. The CDR3 consists of 18 residues. The CDR3 DNA follows: TGCGCCAGCAGCTTATCTAGCGGGAGTACGGGCTCCTACAATGAGCAGTTCTTC. This encodes CASSLSSGSTGSYNEQFF.

V gene TRBV5-5 combines with J gene TRBJ2-7; 10 bases map to TRBD1. Per the germline V gene, CDR1 is SGHKS and CDR2 is YYEKEE (reference sequence). This CDR3 comprises 15 residues. After removal of 4 bases from V and 5 bases from J, the junction contained 9 bases not matched to a gene. The CDR3 region has the DNA TGTGCCAGCAGCCCCTATGGACAGGGGGACCACGAGCAGTACTTC. Residues: CASSPYGQGDHEQYF.

This rearrangement joins TRBV15 to TRBJ2-7, with D uncertain. CDR1 and CDR2 (germline): LNHNV, YYDKDF (reference sequence). The ends were cut back, 0 bases at V and 5 bases at J, with 8 bases in the middle. CDR3 size: 13 residues. The CDR3 protein is CATSRDVENEQYF. In DNA form, the CDR3 reads TGTGCCACCAGCAGAGATGTGGAGAACGAGCAGTACTTC.

This clone was counted a few times. The chain is built from TRBV11-2 and TRBJ2-2; D perhaps matches TRBD2 (6 bases). The germline gives CDR1 SGHAT, CDR2 FQNNGV. Between the trimmed V and J ends, which lost 2 bases and 3 bases, there was a span of 13 bases. This CDR3 comprises 16 residues. The CDR3 DNA reads TGTGCCAGCAGCTTAAATACGGGAGCGGACACCGGGGAGCTGTTTTTT. It translates to CASSLNTGADTGELFF.

A single count supports this clone. The rearrangement joins TRBV6-5 to TRBJ2-7; the D gene is possibly TRBD1 (6 bases). Germline V gene data show CDR1 as MNHEY and CDR2 as SVGAGI. This CDR3 spans 14 amino acids. V lost 2 bases to trimming and J lost 3 bases, with 11 bases between them. This chain's CDR3 is CASSYGQGSYEQYF. The CDR3 nucleotides read TGTGCCAGCAGTTACGGCCAGGGGAGCTACGAGCAGTACTTC.

The J gene is TRBJ1-2, the V gene TRBV6-1; 8 nucleotides align to TRBD1. The CDR3 has 14 residues. The V segment lost 5 bases and the J segment 2 bases; nucleotides outside the gene matches: 4. CDR1 and CDR2 from the germline V gene are MNHNS and SASEGT. The CDR3 loop reads CASSPRGLNYGYTF. For the CDR3, the DNA is TGTGCCAGCAGTCCCAGGGGGCTGAACTATGGCTACACCTTC.

The chain employs TRBV6-5 and TRBJ1-2, with 7 bases identical to TRBD1. The CDR3 sequence is 14 residues long. Germline values: CDR1 MNHEY, CDR2 SVGAGI. After removal of 6 bases from V and 5 bases from J, the junction contained 9 bases not matched to a gene. CDR3 sequence: CASSRKTGFYGYTF. In DNA, the CDR3 is TGTGCCAGCAGCCGAAAGACAGGGTTTTATGGCTACACCTTC.

The chain carries TRBV6-1 and TRBJ1-5; the D is unclear. Germline-derived CDR1 and CDR2 are MNHNS and SASEGT. The CDR3 sequence is 14 residues long. The V end lost 7 bases, the J end lost 3 bases, and 13 bases lay between the germline ends. The DNA for the CDR3 is TGTGCCAGCATTTCCGGAGAGCACAATCAGCCCCAGCATTTT. Translating gives CASISGEHNQPQHF.

The chain links TRBV5-1 to TRBJ1-1, with D unclear. Looked up from germline, CDR1 is SGHRS and CDR2 is YFSETQ. CDR3 size: 14 residues. Trimming pared 2 bases from V and 1 base from J, leaving 9 bases between. The CDR3 DNA is TGCGCCAGCAGCTTTCACAATAAGAACACTGAAGCTTTCTTT. This translates into CASSFHNKNTEAFF.

This clone was counted a few times. This chain uses TRBV11-2 with TRBJ2-7, with a possible D match to TRBD2 (6 bases). The CDR3 length is 17 residues. Trimming took 2 bases from V and 1 from J, leaving 18 bases between them. From germline, CDR1 is SGHAT and CDR2 FQNNGV. The CDR3 reads CASSLIVGAGRSYEQYF. The CDR3 DNA reads as TGTGCCAGCAGCTTAATAGTAGGGGCAGGGAGGTCCTACGAGCAGTACTTC.

The gene calls are TRBV19 and TRBJ2-1, with D tentatively TRBD2 (6 bases). The CDR3 length is 15 residues. Trimming took off 7 bases at V and 4 bases at J, with 17 bases between the two ends. Germline assignment: CDR1 LNHDA and CDR2 SQIVND (reference sequence). CDR3 nucleotide sequence: TGTGCCAGTACGGAGGAGGGGACCCTTTACAATGAGCAGTTCTTC. This translates into CASTEEGTLYNEQFF.

V is TRBV27 and J is TRBJ2-3; D is ambiguous. This CDR3 is built from 13 residues. The germline gives CDR1 MNHEY, CDR2 SMNVEV (reference sequence). V was shortened by 2 bases and J by 5 bases, with 8 bases between the two germline ends. CDR3 nucleotides: TGTGCCAGCAGTTTAAGATCTATAGATACGCAGTATTTT. It is translated as CASSLRSIDTQYF.

The chain uses TRBV7-9 and TRBJ2-1, with TRBD2 identical over 8 bases. CDR3 length: 17 amino acids. V lost 0 bases and J lost 7; bases outside the gene matches: 11. CDR1 is SEHNR and CDR2 is FQNEAQ in the germline V gene (reference sequence). The CDR3 sequence: CASSLAPSGSSRNEQFF. CDR3 coding DNA: TGTGCCAGCAGCTTAGCGCCAAGCGGGAGTTCTCGGAATGAGCAGTTCTTC.

The V and J genes are TRBV12-5 and TRBJ2-5, with 9 bases fitting TRBD1. Gene TRBJ2-7 matches the end of the DNA better, so the J call may be wrong. The germline CDR1 and CDR2 sequences are LGHNT and FRNRAP. The CDR3 loop spans 20 amino acids. CDR3 residues: CASGLVISERTGETRYEQYF. DNA for the CDR3: TGTGCTAGTGGTTTGGTAATTAGTGAGAGGACAGGGGAAACCCGCTACGAGCAGTACTTC.

Of note for this clone: A junction boundary mismatches the germline segment, possibly from a read error. This CDR3 is also generated by other DNA sequences in the sample. The chain links TRBV10-3 to TRBJ1-3; D ambiguous. This CDR3 is 14 amino acids long. From germline, CDR1 is ENHRY and CDR2 SYGVKD. The CDR3 loop reads CASRTSNSGNTIYF. As DNA, the CDR3 is TGCGCCTCTCGGACTTCAAACTCTGGAAACACCATATATTTT.

This clone was picked up one time. The chain combines TRBV19 with TRBJ2-3; no definite D call. This CDR3 comprises 14 residues. V lost 7 bases to trimming and J lost 0 bases, with 11 bases between them. Germline CDR1 reads LNHDA; CDR2 reads SQIVND (reference sequence). The CDR3 DNA follows: TGTGCCAGTATAGGCGGCCTTAGCACAGATACGCAGTATTTT. It translates to CASIGGLSTDTQYF.

The chain couples TRBV7-8 to TRBJ2-7, with D perhaps matching TRBD2 (6 bases). Germline assignment: CDR1 SGHVS and CDR2 FQNEAQ. V lost 1 base to trimming and J lost 4 bases, with 14 bases between them. The CDR3 totals 15 residues. This CDR3 is CASSLDWRGTYEQYF. In nucleotides, the CDR3 is TGTGCCAGCAGCTTAGATTGGCGGGGTACGTACGAGCAGTACTTC.